The subject of this entry is one T cell receptor beta chain. Its antigen specificity is not known. No base quality values were provided; no much bigger clone lies one nucleotide off. Trimming takes 4 bases off V and 4 bases off J; junction bases not matched to a gene: 6. Sequences SGHTS (CDR1) and YDEGEE (CDR2) are obtained from the germline V gene. The CDR3 runs 15 amino acids, cysteine and phenylalanine included. CDR3 DNA only is kept here, 45 bases in frame from base 1. This sample is part of a study of PD-1 blockade in classical Hodgkin lymphoma (dated by TCRdb to about 2020). For the wider study: Nivolumab dosing was 3 mg/kg intravenously every 2 weeks, continuing until either disease progression or unacceptable toxicity. A peripheral blood immune signature of response to PD-1 blockade in classical Hodgkin lymphoma was defined using TCR beta sequencing and CyTOF.

General findings and caveats noted by the study authors: Among trial patients, those achieving complete response had baseline diversity similar to that of newly diagnosed patients, while diversity was significantly lower in partial responders and progressors. A significant rise by C4D1 was seen in CD4+ but not CD8+ TCR diversity (p=0.0027 vs p=0.16), with the rise being most apparent in complete responders (p=0.02). Only a single clinical trial cohort was studied, and what caused the repertoire differences, possibly disease activity or prior therapy, remained undefined. Lower diversity was seen in patients whose nivolumab began less than 1 year after ASCT, and these patients were left out of later analyses so that immune reconstitution would not confound the results. Baseline TCR diversity was reported to be lower in newly diagnosed patients than in healthy donors, and even lower in relapsed/refractory patients.

Genomic DNA was isolated using the Qiagen DNeasy kit from unsorted PBMCs as well as from negatively selected CD4+ and CD8+ fractions. TCR beta CDR3 regions were subjected to amplification by immunoSEQ multiplex PCR with primers that anneal to V and J segments. A synthetic immune receptor repertoire was used to minimize amplification bias, and any residual bias was removed computationally once sequencing was done. Processing in the source paper ran as follows. Repertoire diversity was quantified as the Shannon entropy index using custom Python scripts. The unsorted, CD4+ and CD8+ repertoires were each analyzed separately, with the exception of combined analyses, where CD4+ and CD8+ sequences were merged in silico. Clonal expansion was defined as a frequency increase of at least 2-fold after treatment compared with C1D1, and clones undetected at baseline were assigned a pseudocount of 0.5. Singleton clones were defined as clones with 0 or 1 copy at C1D1, and non-singleton clones were defined as clones with 2 or more copies. Clones expanded in unsorted samples were annotated as CD4+, CD8+ or unknown by matching protein sequences in sorted samples from the same patient. Wilcoxon tests on paired samples were used to test diversity changes from C1D1 to C4D1. TCRdb mirrors the immuneACCESS table, restricted to in-frame sequences. Some clones are absent from its copies; in checked studies, under half trace to an unresolved V gene, and the reason for the others is unknown. V, J and clone size are those of that table, while D and trimming were read from the DNA. This sample gives 50,000 or so clones in total; around 73% of them show up just once. Roughly 16% of the sample belongs to the ten largest clones.

The time point label, read with the paper, signifies: cycle 2 day 1 (C2D1) of nivolumab. Every trial patient had relapsed following autologous stem cell transplantation, and prior brentuximab vedotin exposure was what differed among cohorts A, B and C. A total of over 55 patients with relapsed/refractory classical Hodgkin lymphoma made up the trial cohort, and each patient's best overall response was complete response, partial response or progressive disease. In the multi-cohort phase II CheckMate 205 trial, trial patients received single-agent nivolumab. An independent review committee assessed best overall response by applying the 2007 International Working Group response criteria. Trial PBMCs were collected just before the start of nivolumab (C1D1) and during therapy at cycle 2 day 1 and cycle 4 day 1. Peripheral blood was collected in 8 mL Vacutainer Cell Preparation Tubes, from which PBMCs were isolated by centrifugation and then cryopreserved.

The chain uses TRBV5-8 and TRBJ1-5, with TRBD1 matching 9 junction bases. The sequenced sample was peripheral blood mononuclear cells (PBMCs), obtained before the second cycle of nivolumab. The sequence derives from a human donor with classical Hodgkin lymphoma. The DNA sequence is given as TGTGCCAGCAGCCCTACCGGGACAGGGAATCAGCCCCAGCATTTT. It encodes CASSPTGTGNQPQHF.